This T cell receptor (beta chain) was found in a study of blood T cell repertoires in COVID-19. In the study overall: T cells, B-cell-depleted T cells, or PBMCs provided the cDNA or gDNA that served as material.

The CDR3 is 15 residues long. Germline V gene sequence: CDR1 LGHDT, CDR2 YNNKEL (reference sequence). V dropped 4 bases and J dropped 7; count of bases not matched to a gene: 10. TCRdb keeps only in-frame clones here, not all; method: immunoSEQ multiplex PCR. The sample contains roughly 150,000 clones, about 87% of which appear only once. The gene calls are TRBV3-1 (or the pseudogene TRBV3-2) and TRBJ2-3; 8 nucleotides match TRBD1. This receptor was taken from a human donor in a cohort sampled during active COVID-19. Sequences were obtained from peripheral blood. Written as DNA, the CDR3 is TGTGCCAGCAGCCCGAAAACAGGGGGAAGTAATACGCAGTATTTT. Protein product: CASSPKTGGSNTQYF.